This record looks at one T cell receptor (beta chain) sequence and its context. The target antigen is unknown. This sample stems from a study of cytomegalovirus exposure and HLA in healthy donors. Broader study findings: The study recorded fewer than 200 TCR beta chains that were cytomegalovirus-associated.

The CDR3 has 17 amino acids. The germline CDR1 and CDR2 sequences are SGHAT and FQNNGV. Trimming took off 10 bases at V and 3 bases at J, with 25 bases between the two ends. The PCR was carried out with 60 Vbeta primers and 13 Jbeta primers. Profiled with immunoSEQ multiplex PCR; TCRdb holds only in-frame clones, not every one. The repertoire holds about 160,000 clones, 80% to 90% seen once, with 1.5% to 2% in the top ten. The J gene is TRBJ1-5, the V gene TRBV11-2; D might be TRBD1 (5 bases). The sequenced sample was PBMCs. This receptor was obtained from a woman aged 18-29 years in good health and CMV-seronegative. The CDR3 spells CATLYTSRGGANQPQHF. The CDR3 DNA reads TGTGCCACCCTATATACCTCCCGGGGGGGTGCCAATCAGCCCCAGCATTTT.